This T cell receptor (beta chain) was identified in a study of cytomegalovirus exposure and HLA in healthy donors. Study-wide background: A preliminary data release comprised tens of millions of unique TCRs obtained from HLA-typed donors.

Unmatched junction bases numbered 3, after V lost 3 bases and J lost 8 bases. From germline, CDR1 is MNHEY and CDR2 SMNVEV (reference sequence). The CDR3 extends over 13 amino acids. Study observations and caveats: Among TCR beta chains of equal frequency, HLA-associated ones were more clonally expanded in a later analysis.

The PCR had 60 Vbeta and 13 Jbeta primers. This table comes from immunoSEQ multiplex PCR, and its TCRdb copy is limited to in-frame clones, with some not included. In all, the sample yields roughly 50,000 clones. Comments on this clone: What it recognizes is unknown.

The V and J genes are TRBV27 and TRBJ2-4; 8 bases map to TRBD2. The source of this sequence is a woman aged 40 to 55 in good health and CMV-seronegative. The sequenced material came from PBMCs. CDR3 region: CASSFGGAHIQYF. CDR3 bases: TGTGCCAGCAGTTTCGGGGGGGCTCACATTCAGTACTTC.